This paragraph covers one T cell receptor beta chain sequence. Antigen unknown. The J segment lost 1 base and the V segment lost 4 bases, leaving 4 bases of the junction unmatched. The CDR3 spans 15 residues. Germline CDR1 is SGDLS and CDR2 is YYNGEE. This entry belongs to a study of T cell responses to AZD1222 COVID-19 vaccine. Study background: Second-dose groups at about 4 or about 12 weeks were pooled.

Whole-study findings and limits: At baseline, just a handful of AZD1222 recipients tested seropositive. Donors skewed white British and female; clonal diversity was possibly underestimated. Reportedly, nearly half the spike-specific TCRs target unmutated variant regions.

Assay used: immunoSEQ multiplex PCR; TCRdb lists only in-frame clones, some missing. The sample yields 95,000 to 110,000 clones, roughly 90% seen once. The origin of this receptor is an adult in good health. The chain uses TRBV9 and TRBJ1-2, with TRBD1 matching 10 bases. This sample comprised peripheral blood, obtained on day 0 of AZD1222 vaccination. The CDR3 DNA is TGTGCCAGCAGCACGGGACAGGGGTTTAACTATGGCTACACCTTC. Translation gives CASSTGQGFNYGYTF. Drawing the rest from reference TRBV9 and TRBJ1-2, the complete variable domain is DSGVTQTPKHLITATGQRVTLRCSPRSGDLSVYWYQQSLDQGLQFLIQYYNGEERAKGNILERFSAQQFPDLHSELNLSSLELGDSALYFCASSTGQGFNYGYTFGSGTRLTVV.